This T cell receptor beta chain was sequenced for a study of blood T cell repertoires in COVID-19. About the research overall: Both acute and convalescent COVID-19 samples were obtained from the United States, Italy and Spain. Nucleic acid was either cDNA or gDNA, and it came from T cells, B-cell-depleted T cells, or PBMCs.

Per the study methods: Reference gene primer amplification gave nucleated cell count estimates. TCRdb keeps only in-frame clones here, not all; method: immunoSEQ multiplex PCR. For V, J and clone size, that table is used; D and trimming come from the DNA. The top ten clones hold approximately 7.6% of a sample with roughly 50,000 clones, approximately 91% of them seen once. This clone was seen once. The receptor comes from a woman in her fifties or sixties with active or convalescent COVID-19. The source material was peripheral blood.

As DNA, the CDR3 is TGTGCCAGCAGCTTTGGGACTAGCGGACACAATGAGCAGTTCTTC. This gives the protein CASSFGTSGHNEQFF. This rearrangement joins TRBV7-7 to TRBJ2-1; 11 bases are shared with TRBD2. V was pared by 3 bases and J by 5 bases, with 3 bases of the junction left unmatched. The CDR3 sequence is 15 residues long. CDR1 is SSHAT, CDR2 FNYEAQ, per germline (reference sequence).